Listed below are T cell receptor beta chains from one sample, sequenced in a study of vaccination and CD4 T cells after COVID-19. MiXCR, run by TCRdb on the PCR reads, gives a single entry per CDR3 protein. Among about 5,000 distinct CDR3 sequences listed, about 57% were seen once. Their recognized antigens are unknown. Sequencing was done on a sample of CD4+ T cells from blood, cultured in vitro. The origin of the receptors is a human donor who had recovered from COVID-19. Each CDR3 is given with its conserved first and last residue. A D gene is named only where the DNA matches it firmly. Some rows mark clone size as missing; the rest say once, few, many or name a class of expanded clone.

CDR3nt: TGTGCCAGCAGCCGAGGCGGGACTTACAATGAGCAGTTCTTC
CDR3aa: CASSRGGTYNEQFF
abundance: -
d_gene: -
v_gene: TRBV7-3
j_gene: TRBJ2-1

CDR3nt: TGTGCCAGCAGCCCACAGGGCGTCGAGGGGGGGACCCAGTACTTC
CDR3aa: CASSPQGVEGGTQYF
abundance: -
d_gene: -
v_gene: TRBV7-9
j_gene: TRBJ2-5

CDR3nt: TGCAGTGCTAGACCGCGGACTAGCGGGGGGGCCTCGACCCAGTACTTC
CDR3aa: CSARPRTSGGASTQYF
abundance: medium-sized
d_gene: TRBD2
v_gene: TRBV20-1
j_gene: TRBJ2-5

CDR3nt: TGTGCCAGCAGTGGCTGGTCGAGTGGCTACACCTTC
CDR3aa: CASSGWSSGYTF
abundance: few
d_gene: -
v_gene: TRBV2
j_gene: TRBJ1-2

CDR3nt: TGTGCCATCAGTGAGTCGACGTACGAGCAGTACTTC
CDR3aa: CAISESTYEQYF
abundance: few
d_gene: -
v_gene: TRBV10-3
j_gene: TRBJ2-7

CDR3nt: TGTGCCAGCAGGGGGGGCCGAGTTGGGACCCAGTACTTC
CDR3aa: CASRGGRVGTQYF
abundance: -
d_gene: -
v_gene: TRBV6-2/TRBV6-3
j_gene: TRBJ2-5

CDR3nt: TGTGCCAGCAGTTACCGGGACAGGGCTTACGAGCAGTACTTC
CDR3aa: CASSYRDRAYEQYF
abundance: -
d_gene: TRBD1
v_gene: TRBV6-5
j_gene: TRBJ2-7

CDR3nt: TGCAGTGCTTCCCAAGCCGGCTATGGCTACACCTTC
CDR3aa: CSASQAGYGYTF
abundance: medium-sized
d_gene: -
v_gene: TRBV20-1
j_gene: TRBJ1-2

CDR3nt: TGCGCCAGCAGCCAATTTGTGCAGCCCCAGCATTTT
CDR3aa: CASSQFVQPQHF
abundance: -
d_gene: -
v_gene: TRBV4-1
j_gene: TRBJ1-5

CDR3nt: TGTGCCAGCAGCTTATCTTGGTCTAACACTGAAGCTTTCTTT
CDR3aa: CASSLSWSNTEAFF
abundance: -
d_gene: -
v_gene: TRBV7-2
j_gene: TRBJ1-1

CDR3nt: TGTGCCAGCAGTACTTCCGGGGATCAGCCCCAGCATTTT
CDR3aa: CASSTSGDQPQHF
abundance: -
d_gene: -
v_gene: TRBV6-1
j_gene: TRBJ1-5

CDR3nt: TGTGCCAGCAGTTTAGGCCGGTGGGGACAGGGGGCCTACGAGCAGTACTTC
CDR3aa: CASSLGRWGQGAYEQYF
abundance: -
d_gene: TRBD1
v_gene: TRBV28
j_gene: TRBJ2-7

CDR3nt: TGTGCCAGCAGCTTAGACAGCCATAACTATGGCTACACCTTC
CDR3aa: CASSLDSHNYGYTF
abundance: few
d_gene: -
v_gene: TRBV7-2
j_gene: TRBJ1-2

CDR3nt: TGCAGTGCCCAGGGAGGCAATCAGCCCCAGCATTTT
CDR3aa: CSAQGGNQPQHF
abundance: few
d_gene: -
v_gene: TRBV20-1
j_gene: TRBJ1-5

CDR3nt: TGCAGTGCCCCCCCGGGGACAGGGGGCAATAGAGATGGCTACACCTTC
CDR3aa: CSAPPGTGGNRDGYTF
abundance: -
d_gene: TRBD1
v_gene: TRBV20-1
j_gene: TRBJ1-2

CDR3nt: TGCAGTGCTAGAGGGTCCTATGGCTACACCTTC
CDR3aa: CSARGSYGYTF
abundance: -
d_gene: -
v_gene: TRBV20-1
j_gene: TRBJ1-2

CDR3nt: TGTGCCAGCGCCGGACAGGGGGATAGGCAGCCCCAGCATTTT
CDR3aa: CASAGQGDRQPQHF
abundance: -
d_gene: TRBD1
v_gene: TRBV6-1
j_gene: TRBJ1-5

CDR3nt: TGTGCCAGCAGCACTCGGACAGGATCCTACGAGCAGTACTTC
CDR3aa: CASSTRTGSYEQYF
abundance: once
d_gene: TRBD1
v_gene: TRBV7-2
j_gene: TRBJ2-7

CDR3nt: TGTGCCACCAGCAGGACAGGGGCGCATGAGCAGTTCTTC
CDR3aa: CATSRTGAHEQFF
abundance: -
d_gene: TRBD1
v_gene: TRBV15
j_gene: TRBJ2-1

CDR3nt: TGTGCCAGCAGTGAAGTCCAGGGAAGAGCTTCACCCCTCCACTTT
CDR3aa: CASSEVQGRASPLHF
abundance: -
d_gene: -
v_gene: TRBV6-1
j_gene: TRBJ1-6

CDR3nt: TGTGCCAGCAGCCCTCTAGGTACGCAGTATTTT
CDR3aa: CASSPLGTQYF
abundance: few
d_gene: -
v_gene: TRBV7-2
j_gene: TRBJ2-3

CDR3nt: TGTGCCAGCAGCTCCCGGGACAGGGGACAGCCCCAGCATTTT
CDR3aa: CASSSRDRGQPQHF
abundance: few
d_gene: TRBD1
v_gene: TRBV7-8
j_gene: TRBJ1-5

CDR3nt: TGTGCCAGCAGCCCCGACGGGAACTATGGCTACACCTTC
CDR3aa: CASSPDGNYGYTF
abundance: -
d_gene: -
v_gene: TRBV7-2
j_gene: TRBJ1-2

CDR3nt: TGCAGTGCTAGGAGGGGGGAGGGGACAAGGGGACTCCGTAACACTGAAGCTTTCTTT
CDR3aa: CSARRGEGTRGLRNTEAFF
abundance: -
d_gene: -
v_gene: TRBV20-1
j_gene: TRBJ1-1